Reported below is one TCR beta chain. Its antigen is as yet unknown. The entry originates in a study of CD4 T cells in relation to SARS-CoV-2 and coronaviruses. The unexposed donors gave CD4+ T cells in about 2011-2018, prior to COVID-19. Isolation of CD4+ T cells took place after 10 days in culture. As cell numbers allowed, unexposed-donor CD4+ T cells faced SARS-CoV-2 S/N and four cold-coronavirus spikes. Each well had around 2.2 million PBMCs in approximately 5% human AB serum with IL-2. Overall study findings and caveats: Each donor contributed either pre-pandemic or post-infection samples, not both.

The table came from immunoSEQ multiplex PCR; TCRdb's copy has only in-frame clones and leaves some out. The profile shows some 16,000 clones, approximately 80% of them singletons. V was cut by 3 bases and J by 3 bases, with 3 bases left in between. The CDR3 consists of 13 residues. The specimen was CD4+ T cells from PBMCs, cultured in vitro. The receptor was derived from a human donor in good health. The chain has TRBV12-3 or TRBV12-4 and TRBJ2-6; D gene uncertain. CDR3: CASSLYGANVLTF. For the CDR3, the DNA is TGTGCCAGCAGTTTGTATGGGGCCAACGTCCTGACTTTC.